These 6 T cell receptor beta chains were sequenced from one sample in a study of CD8 T cells in ankylosing spondylitis. In TCRdb, the 5' RACE reads were re-called with MiXCR into one record per CDR3 protein. The profile shows some 240,000 distinct CDR3 sequences, over 15% of them singletons. Material for sequencing was blood, either unsorted or a sorted T cell fraction (not recorded which). These receptors originate from a male donor with ankylosing spondylitis or in good health (not recorded which).

This chain uses TRBV4-1 with TRBJ1-1; D might be TRBD1 (5 bases). Germline V gene lookup returns CDR1 MGHRA and CDR2 YSYEKL. Trimming took 0 bases from V and 3 from J, leaving 11 bases between them. The CDR3 length is 15 residues. CDR3 bases: TGCGCCAGCAGCCAAGAGGGTCAGGGTGACACTGAAGCTTTCTTT. Its translation is CASSQEGQGDTEAFF.

This clonotype was seen only a few times. The genes are TRBV27 and TRBJ2-7; no firm D call. V was clipped by 5 bases and J by 3 bases, with 11 bases between them. Germline assignment: CDR1 MNHEY and CDR2 SMNVEV (reference sequence). The CDR3 extends over 13 amino acids. CDR3 bases: TGTGCCAGCAGTCTTAGGGAACACTACGAGCAGTACTTC. It yields the protein CASSLREHYEQYF.

The table lists this clonotype with many counts. The chain combines TRBV15 with TRBJ2-5, with 9 bases that match TRBD2. Germline V CDR1 and CDR2: LNHNV, YYDKDF (reference sequence). This CDR3 has 14 residues. After removal of 6 bases from V and 4 bases from J, the junction contained 6 bases not matched to a gene. The CDR3 region has the DNA TGTGCCACCAGAGGTAGCGGGAGAGGAGAGACCCAGTACTTC. Its protein product is CATRGSGRGETQYF.

The chain couples TRBV4-1 to TRBJ1-1, with D possibly TRBD1 on 5 matching bases. V was shortened by 2 bases and J by 10 bases, with 11 bases between the two germline ends. CDR1 is MGHRA and CDR2 is YSYEKL in the germline V gene. CDR3 size: 12 residues. The CDR3 spells CASSQPGDRAFF. DNA of the CDR3: TGCGCCAGCAGCCAACCGGGGGATCGAGCTTTCTTT.

This chain joins TRBV30 and TRBJ1-1, with D perhaps TRBD1 (6 bases). The length of the CDR3 is 15 residues. Germline assignment: CDR1 GTSNPN and CDR2 SVGIG (reference sequence). V shed 1 base and J shed 0 bases, with 12 bases lying between them. This CDR3 reads CAWSEGVGMNTEAFF. Written as DNA, the CDR3 is TGTGCCTGGAGTGAGGGGGTAGGCATGAACACTGAAGCTTTCTTT.

The chain joins TRBV6-2 or TRBV6-3 to TRBJ2-5; D may be TRBD2 (5 bases). Germline V gives CDR1 MNHEY, CDR2 SVGEGT. The CDR3 totals 14 residues. The germline V and J ends were trimmed by 6 bases and 1 base, with 12 bases remaining between them. In nucleotides, the CDR3 is TGTGCCAGCAGACCCCCGGGGATCCAAGAGACCCAGTACTTC. It translates to CASRPPGIQETQYF.